This T cell receptor beta chain originates from a study of blood T cell repertoires in COVID-19. Study as a whole: There were acute and convalescent COVID-19 samples, and they came from the United States, Italy and Spain. PBMCs, B-cell-depleted T cells, or T cells provided the cDNA or gDNA that made up the material.

V lost 4 bases to trimming and J lost 8 bases, with 14 bases between them. CDR1 SNHLY and CDR2 FYNNEI come from the germline V gene. The length of the CDR3 is 14 residues. As originally analysed: Nucleated cell counts were estimated from reference gene primer amplification. Generated by immunoSEQ multiplex PCR, the TCRdb table keeps only in-frame clones and is missing some. V, J and clone size derive from that table, while D and trimming were established from the DNA sequence. Altogether approximately 180,000 clones are present, approximately 80% being singletons, with the ten largest covering around 10%.

Sample: peripheral blood. This receptor was taken from a woman of 80 years or more with COVID-19, enrolled during active disease. The V and J genes are TRBV2 and TRBJ1-4; TRBD1 is a possible D gene (5 bases). For the CDR3, the DNA is TGTGCCAGCAGTGGAATAATGGGGGGGGAAAAACTGTTTTTT. Translating gives CASSGIMGGEKLFF.